One and the same sample provided the 28 T cell receptor beta chains below, sequenced in a study of OX40 agonist ivuxolimab in advanced cancers. Clones were read by immunoSEQ multiplex PCR, and TCRdb kept only the in-frame ones, dropping some. The sample has about 25,000 clones, 80% to 90% seen once; the top ten hold roughly 16%. Sequencing was performed on CD4+ or CD8+ T cells sorted from blood, taken in a trial of the OX40 agonist ivuxolimab. The receptors shown here come from an adult with an advanced solid tumor such as melanoma, head and neck, liver or kidney cancer.

A few counts support this clone. This rearrangement joins TRBV4-3 to TRBJ2-1, with D maybe TRBD2 (5 bases). The CDR3 covers 17 residues. Trimming stripped 0 bases from V and 2 bases from J, with 14 bases between. The germline gives CDR1 LGHNA, CDR2 YSLEER. CDR3 amino acids: CASSQDHPGSAYNEQFF. The CDR3 region has the DNA TGCGCCAGCAGCCAAGATCATCCAGGTAGCGCCTACAATGAGCAGTTCTTC.

This clone was seen once. The V call is TRBV5-1, the J call TRBJ2-7, with a weak D call TRBD1 (6 bases). Trimming cost V 2 bases and J 0 bases, with 12 bases left between them. Germline CDR1 and CDR2: SGHRS and YFSETQ. The length of the CDR3 is 15 residues. The CDR3 here is CASSFLQGSSYEQYF. The CDR3 DNA sequence: TGCGCCAGCAGCTTCCTACAGGGAAGCTCCTACGAGCAGTACTTC. Filled out from reference TRBV5-1 and TRBJ2-7, the complete variable domain reads KAGVTQTPRYLIKTRGQQVTLSCSPISGHRSVSWYQQTPGQGLQFLFEYFSETQRNKGNFPGRFSGRQFSNSRSEMNVSTLELGDSALYLCASSFLQGSSYEQYFGPGTRLTVT.

The rearrangement links TRBV14 to TRBJ2-5; D is unclear. Germline assignment: CDR1 SGHDN and CDR2 FVKESK. V was shortened by 5 bases and J by 5 bases, with 12 bases between the two germline ends. The CDR3 totals 13 residues. CDR3 nucleotides: TGTGCCAGCAGCGTTGGTGTTCGGGAGACCCAGTACTTC. Translating it yields CASSVGVRETQYF.

The DNA of the CDR3 is TGTGCCAGTAGTATAGCCGCGACAGGGGGCATTGGGGCTGTAAATGAAAAACTGTTTTTT. This codes for CASSIAATGGIGAVNEKLFF. V usage is TRBV19 and J usage is TRBJ1-4; TRBD1 agrees at 10 bases. This CDR3 spans 20 amino acids. Trimming at V came to 1 base and at J to 5 bases, leaving 16 bases not matched to a gene. Germline CDR1 is LNHDA and CDR2 is SQIVND (reference sequence).

The rearrangement uses TRBV2 and TRBJ2-2; the D is unclear. The germline V gene has CDR1 SNHLY and CDR2 FYNNEI. The CDR3 totals 15 residues. Trimming shortened V by 3 bases and J by 1 base, and 9 bases separated the two germline ends. CDR3 protein: CASSDWQRNTGELFF. In nucleotides, the CDR3 is TGTGCCAGCAGTGACTGGCAGCGGAACACCGGGGAGCTGTTTTTT.

The chain links TRBV7-9 to TRBJ1-2; 7 bases are a match to TRBD1. This CDR3 comprises 16 residues. CDR1 and CDR2 from the germline V gene are SEHNR and FQNEAQ (reference sequence). V dropped 2 bases and J dropped 1; count of bases not matched to a gene: 7. Here the CDR3 DNA reads TGTGCCAGCAGCTTATCCCGACAGGGTGATAACTATGGCTACACCTTC. Its translation is CASSLSRQGDNYGYTF.

The chain employs TRBV28 and TRBJ2-3; a weak D match, TRBD2 (6 bases). CDR3 length: 17 residues. Germline CDR1 reads MDHEN; CDR2 reads SYDVKM. Trimming left V 3 bases short and J 2 bases short, with 18 bases between. CDR3 coding DNA: TGTGCCAGCAGTTTCCCACCTTGGGGGGAGAACACAGATACGCAGTATTTT. Residues: CASSFPPWGENTDTQYF.

J is TRBJ2-1 and V is TRBV4-1; 7 bases match TRBD1. J was trimmed by 8 bases and V by 4 bases; bases with no gene match: 8. This CDR3 is built from 14 residues. CDR1 MGHRA and CDR2 YSYEKL come from the germline V gene. For the CDR3, the DNA is TGCGCCAGCAGCCGCCGACAGGGCGGCGATGAGCAGTTCTTC. This gives the protein CASSRRQGGDEQFF.

This sequence joins TRBV4-1 and TRBJ2-7, with D possibly being TRBD1 (6 bases). The CDR3 sequence is 14 residues long. The germline V gene encodes CDR1 MGHRA and CDR2 YSYEKL. The ends were cut back, 3 bases at V and 4 bases at J, with 13 bases in the middle. In nucleotides, the CDR3 is TGCGCCAGCAGCCAGACCCCACAGGGTTACGAGCAGTACTTC. Translating gives CASSQTPQGYEQYF.

V usage is TRBV6-5 and J usage is TRBJ2-3; perhaps D is TRBD1 or TRBD2 (5 bases each). The germline gives CDR1 MNHEY, CDR2 SVGAGI. The CDR3 has 15 residues. Between the trimmed V and J ends, which lost 6 bases and 0 bases, there was a span of 13 bases. CDR3 loop: CASSLGEPSTDTQYF. The DNA for the CDR3 is TGTGCCAGCAGCCTAGGGGAGCCTAGCACAGATACGCAGTATTTT.

The chain combines TRBV5-1 with TRBJ2-1; TRBD1 might be the D (5 bases). Trimming took 1 base from V and 9 from J, leaving 14 bases between them. The CDR3 spans 14 residues. Germline CDR1 SGHRS, CDR2 YFSETQ. The CDR3 spells CASSLSWGSGEQFF. CDR3 DNA sequence: TGCGCCAGCAGCTTGTCTTGGGGCTCTGGTGAGCAGTTCTTC.

This rearrangement joins TRBV29-1 to TRBJ2-7, with TRBD2 matching over 9 bases. The CDR3 is 13 amino acids. J gave up 3 bases and V 7 bases, and 7 bases lay outside the gene matches. Germline V lookup: CDR1 SQVTM, CDR2 ANQGSEA. In DNA form, the CDR3 reads TGCAGCGCACAACTAGCGGGTAGCTACGAGCAGTACTTC. Its protein product is CSAQLAGSYEQYF.

The rearrangement joins TRBV12-5 to TRBJ2-1; D gene uncertain. V lost 1 base and J lost 10, with 5 bases in between. Germline V gene lookup returns CDR1 LGHNT and CDR2 FRNRAP. This CDR3 has 11 residues. The CDR3 sequence is CASGLGREQFF. The CDR3 DNA is TGTGCTAGTGGTTTGGGGCGGGAGCAGTTCTTC.

This chain connects TRBV13 to TRBJ1-1; no reliable D call. The V end lost 5 bases, the J end lost 4 bases, and 11 bases lay between the germline ends. The CDR3 is 13 amino acids. CDR1 is PRHDT, CDR2 FYEKMQ, per germline (reference sequence). The CDR3, as DNA: TGTGCCAGCAGCCAAGGAAGAGGCACTGAAGCTTTCTTT. Translation: CASSQGRGTEAFF.

The chain is built from TRBV4-1 and TRBJ2-5; D may be TRBD2 (7 bases). The V gene lost 4 bases and the J gene lost 5 bases, with 14 bases spanning the gap. Germline V gene sequence: CDR1 MGHRA, CDR2 YSYEKL. This CDR3 comprises 14 residues. The CDR3 region has the DNA TGCGCCAGCAGCCCGGAGGGGGGGGGTGAGACCCAGTACTTC. Translation gives CASSPEGGGETQYF.

This chain uses TRBV28 with TRBJ2-7, with D perhaps assigned TRBD1 or TRBD2 (6 bases each). The CDR3 extends over 15 amino acids. Germline V gives CDR1 MDHEN, CDR2 SYDVKM. The V and J ends lost 5 bases and 6 bases respectively, with 20 bases between them. The CDR3 DNA sequence: TGTGCCAGCAGTACAGACCGGGGGCATTTCCGCGAGCAGTACTTC. It specifies CASSTDRGHFREQYF.

By frequency in the sample, this clone is medium-sized. V and J are TRBV19 and TRBJ2-2, with 8 bases lining up with TRBD1. J was trimmed by 6 bases and V by 5 bases; bases with no gene match: 14. Germline CDR1 LNHDA, CDR2 SQIVND (reference sequence). This CDR3 has 17 residues. The CDR3 region is CASSLRLGQGIAGELFF. CDR3 nucleotides: TGTGCCAGTAGTCTACGCCTCGGACAGGGCATCGCCGGGGAGCTGTTTTTT.

The gene calls are TRBV19 and TRBJ1-1; D may be TRBD1 (5 bases). Germline values: CDR1 LNHDA, CDR2 SQIVND (reference sequence). Trimming shortened V by 8 bases and J by 2 bases, and 18 bases separated the two germline ends. This CDR3 is built from 15 residues. The CDR3 bases are TGTGCCAGTCTGCTGCGTAGGGGATACAACACTGAAGCTTTCTTT. Its translation: CASLLRRGYNTEAFF.

This rearrangement joins TRBV28 to TRBJ1-5; D is ambiguous. This CDR3 contains 15 residues. Trimming took off 2 bases at V and 0 bases at J, with 8 bases between the two ends. Germline loops: CDR1 MDHEN, CDR2 SYDVKM. CDR3 loop: CASSLGQISNQPQHF. The CDR3 DNA sequence: TGTGCCAGCAGTTTAGGTCAGATTAGCAATCAGCCCCAGCATTTT.

The chain combines TRBV5-1 with TRBJ2-1; TRBD1 matches 10 bases. The CDR3 runs 14 residues. The trim removed 2 bases at V and 8 bases at J, leaving 4 bases unmatched. Germline CDR1 SGHRS, CDR2 YFSETQ. The CDR3 here is CASSFGTGADEQFF. Written as DNA, the CDR3 is TGCGCCAGCAGCTTCGGGACAGGGGCCGATGAGCAGTTCTTC.

This sequence joins TRBV7-8 and TRBJ1-1, with unresolved D. The CDR3 extends over 16 amino acids. Germline CDR1 reads SGHVS; CDR2 reads FQNEAQ. Trimming removed 1 base from V and 0 bases from J, with 12 bases in between. The CDR3 reads CASSLGGQEVNTEAFF. For the CDR3, the DNA is TGTGCCAGCAGCTTAGGTGGGCAGGAAGTGAACACTGAAGCTTTCTTT. Based on the CDR3 plus reference TRBV7-8 and TRBJ1-1, the full variable domain is GAGVSQSPRYKVAKRGQDVALRCDPISGHVSLFWYQQALGQGPEFLTYFQNEAQLDKSGLPSDRFFAERPEGSVSTLKIQRTQQEDSAVYLCASSLGGQEVNTEAFFGQGTRLTVV.

This clone was detected only a few times. V gene TRBV7-2 combines with J gene TRBJ1-1; D not certain. CDR1 and CDR2 from the germline V gene are SGHTA and FQGNSA. The CDR3 covers 14 residues. Trimming took 1 base from V and 7 from J, leaving 13 bases between them. The CDR3 loop reads CASSLGLGQFEAFF. The CDR3 DNA follows: TGTGCCAGCAGCTTAGGACTTGGGCAGTTTGAAGCTTTCTTT.

The chain recombines TRBV7-9 with TRBJ2-5, with 7 bases that match TRBD1. The V and J ends lost 2 bases and 3 bases, in that order; junction bases with no gene match: 6. Germline CDR1 SEHNR, CDR2 FQNEAQ (reference sequence). The CDR3 is 15 residues long. The CDR3 region has the DNA TGTGCCAGCAGCTTACGTAAGGGGACAGAAGAGACCCAGTACTTC. The encoded protein is CASSLRKGTEETQYF.

V and J are TRBV28 and TRBJ2-3, with D unclear. V lost 3 bases, J lost 1 base, and 8 bases lay in between. Germline V gene sequence: CDR1 MDHEN, CDR2 SYDVKM. This CDR3 contains 14 residues. The CDR3 DNA reads TGTGCCAGCAGTTTTCTTCTAGGCACAGATACGCAGTATTTT. It encodes CASSFLLGTDTQYF.

This chain joins TRBV5-6 and TRBJ2-3; possible D gene TRBD2, 6 bases. This CDR3 contains 12 residues. Germline V gene lookup returns CDR1 SGHDT and CDR2 YYEEEE. V dropped 0 bases and J dropped 10 bases, with 9 bases sitting between them. Here the CDR3 reads CASSLGASAQYF. CDR3 coding DNA: TGTGCCAGCAGCTTGGGGGCTAGCGCGCAGTATTTT.

This clone was seen just once. V is TRBV5-1 and J is TRBJ1-1; D may be TRBD1 (5 bases). V dropped 1 base and J dropped 1 base, with 11 bases sitting between them. Germline V lookup: CDR1 SGHRS, CDR2 YFSETQ. This CDR3 region has 15 residues. CDR3 in DNA: TGCGCCAGCAGCTTGAGAATCGGGGGGAACACTGAAGCTTTCTTT. It encodes CASSLRIGGNTEAFF. Full variable domain (missing parts from reference TRBV5-1 and TRBJ1-1): KAGVTQTPRYLIKTRGQQVTLSCSPISGHRSVSWYQQTPGQGLQFLFEYFSETQRNKGNFPGRFSGRQFSNSRSEMNVSTLELGDSALYLCASSLRIGGNTEAFFGQGTRLTVV.

The CDR3 region has the DNA TGTGCCAGCAGCTTTGGGACAGGGGGCCAAGAGACCCAGTACTTC. Its protein is CASSFGTGGQETQYF. The gene calls are TRBV5-8 and TRBJ2-5; 11 bases are a match to TRBD1. Germline lookup yields CDR1 SGHTS and CDR2 YDEGEE. This CDR3 comprises 15 residues. V lost 2 bases, J lost 1 base, and 1 base stayed unmatched.

The V gene is TRBV6-5, the J gene TRBJ2-2; D gene uncertain. The CDR3 is made up of 15 amino acids. The V end was cut by 0 bases, the J end by 4 bases, with 9 bases between. In germline, CDR1 is MNHEY, CDR2 SVGAGI. CDR3 in amino acids: CASSYSGVGTGELFF. The CDR3, as DNA: TGTGCCAGCAGTTACTCGGGCGTAGGCACCGGGGAGCTGTTTTTT.